This T cell receptor beta chain emerged from a study of cytomegalovirus exposure and HLA in healthy donors. The primer mix had 60 Vbeta and 13 Jbeta primers. Per the original methods: Approximately 11 million of the about 80 million unique TCR beta chains counted in a later analysis were shared. Method: immunoSEQ multiplex PCR; TCRdb's copy keeps in-frame clones and lacks some. That table supplies the V and J calls and clone size; D and trimming were determined from the DNA. The table records roughly 98,000 clones, under 80% of them present only once. Study outcomes and limitations: Among TCR beta chains, those listed as cytomegalovirus-associated numbered around 180.

This clone was seen only once. Its antigen is as yet unknown. Germline loops: CDR1 SGHVS, CDR2 FNYEAQ. V shed 3 bases and J shed 0 bases, with 8 bases lying between them. This CDR3 is built from 14 residues. The receptor comes from a man in his forties or fifties in good health and CMV-seronegative. Sequencing input: PBMCs. J is TRBJ1-1 and V is TRBV7-6; D gene unclear. The CDR3 spells CASSFDQMNTEAFF. CDR3 nucleotides: TGTGCCAGCAGCTTCGATCAGATGAACACTGAAGCTTTCTTT.